The clone carrying this TCR beta chain was found many times. Its specificity is unknown. The data are from a study of CD8 T cells in ankylosing spondylitis. Quantitative barcoded 5'-RACE was used to prepare TCR beta libraries. Each CDR3 protein gets one entry after TCRdb re-called the 5' RACE reads with MiXCR. The profile shows some 100,000 distinct CDR3 sequences, roughly 8% of them singletons. Broader study findings: As reported, disease-linked clones showed significant enrichment in matched ankylosing spondylitis synovial fluid. Earlier literature documents some of the motif variants in reactive arthritis synovial fluid and blood.

Germline V gene sequence: CDR1 ENHRY, CDR2 SYGVKD. The CDR3 is 14 residues long. Trimming removed 0 bases at V and 5 bases at J, with 7 bases between. V usage is TRBV10-3 and J usage is TRBJ1-4; D remains ambiguous. This sequence originates from a male donor with ankylosing spondylitis or in good health (not recorded which). Sequencing was done on a sample of blood, either unsorted or a sorted T cell fraction (not recorded which). CDR3 amino acids: CAISESTGNEKLFF. DNA for the CDR3: TGTGCCATCAGTGAGTCCACGGGAAATGAAAAACTGTTTTTT.